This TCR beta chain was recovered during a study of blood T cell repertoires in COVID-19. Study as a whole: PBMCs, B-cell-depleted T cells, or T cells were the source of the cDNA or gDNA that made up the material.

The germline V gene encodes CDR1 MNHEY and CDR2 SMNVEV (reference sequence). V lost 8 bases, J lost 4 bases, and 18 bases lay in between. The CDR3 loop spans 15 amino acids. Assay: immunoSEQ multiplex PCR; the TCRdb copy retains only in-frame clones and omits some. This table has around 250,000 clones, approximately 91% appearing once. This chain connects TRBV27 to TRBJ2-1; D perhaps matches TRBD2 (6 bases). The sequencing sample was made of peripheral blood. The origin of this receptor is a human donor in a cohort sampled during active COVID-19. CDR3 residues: CASHLAGPIYNEQFF. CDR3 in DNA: TGTGCCAGCCATTTGGCGGGGCCCATATACAATGAGCAGTTCTTC.